This entry describes one T cell receptor (beta chain). The data are from a study of T cells in localized non-small cell lung cancer. Assay used: immunoSEQ multiplex PCR; TCRdb lists only in-frame clones, some missing. The sample has 24,000 or so clones, 75% to 95% seen once. Germline CDR1 is SGHVS and CDR2 is FQNEAQ. CDR3 size: 15 residues. Trimming took off 6 bases at V and 5 bases at J, with 17 bases between the two ends. The origin of this receptor is a woman aged 40 to 75 with stage I lung adenocarcinoma. The sample here was peripheral blood, taken before any cancer treatment. V gene TRBV7-8 combines with J gene TRBJ1-5; a possible D gene is TRBD1 (5 bases). CDR3 sequence: CASSIGTNPYQPQHF. In DNA form, the CDR3 reads TGTGCCAGCAGTATCGGGACCAACCCCTATCAGCCCCAGCATTTT.